This is a list of T cell receptor beta chains from one sample in a study of blood T cell repertoires in COVID-19. Here immunoSEQ multiplex PCR was the method, and the copy in TCRdb shows in-frame clones only, minus some. The sample shows 130,000 to 150,000 clones, approximately 84% of them seen only once. The sequencing input was peripheral blood. These receptors all stem from a human donor with acute or convalescent COVID-19. The donor label of this sample is uncertain. CDR3s include the opening cysteine and the closing phenylalanine or tryptophan. Each record gives: V gene, CDR3 length, clone size, CDR3 protein. The size field is filled for only some rows; it gives once, few, many or a size class.

v_gene: TRBV20-1; len: 11; abundance: .; CDR3aa: CSSTGPETQYF
v_gene: TRBV3-1/TRBV3-2; len: 16; abundance: .; CDR3aa: CASSRRDSGTQETQYF
v_gene: TRBV19; len: 14; abundance: .; CDR3aa: CASSIPQGIYGYTF
v_gene: TRBV23-1; len: 21; abundance: .; CDR3aa: CASSQSPLLAGVPTRHHEQYF
v_gene: TRBV7-2; len: 16; abundance: .; CDR3aa: CASSRLAGGFTDTQYF
v_gene: TRBV11-2; len: 12; abundance: .; CDR3aa: CASSLAGGGYTF
v_gene: TRBV24-1; len: 11; abundance: .; CDR3aa: CATSGGNTQYF
v_gene: TRBV11-1; len: 17; abundance: .; CDR3aa: CASSLALGLAGVYEQFF
v_gene: TRBV5-1; len: 14; abundance: .; CDR3aa: CASSAGGAYEKLFF
v_gene: TRBV6-5; len: 14; abundance: .; CDR3aa: CASSTFGRYNEQFF
v_gene: TRBV12-3/TRBV12-4; len: 13; abundance: .; CDR3aa: CASSRNTNTEAFF
v_gene: TRBV28; len: 18; abundance: .; CDR3aa: CASSSLNGQGPANEKLFF
v_gene: TRBV6-2/TRBV6-3; len: 15; abundance: .; CDR3aa: CASSSRRDRPYGYTF
v_gene: TRBV6-5; len: 13; abundance: .; CDR3aa: CASKWDTNEKLFF
v_gene: TRBV19; len: 16; abundance: .; CDR3aa: CASSPATVSGNTEAFF
v_gene: TRBV7-9; len: 17; abundance: .; CDR3aa: CASSLGVETGIGYGYTF
v_gene: TRBV5-6; len: 15; abundance: .; CDR3aa: CASSYYRPSGTEAFF
v_gene: TRBV7-8; len: 13; abundance: .; CDR3aa: CASSPERGEKLFF
v_gene: TRBV28; len: 12; abundance: once; CDR3aa: CASSFGRGIAFF
v_gene: TRBV5-1; len: 14; abundance: .; CDR3aa: CASSLGSGAGELFF
v_gene: TRBV25-1; len: 16; abundance: .; CDR3aa: CASSEADRAGGNEQFF
v_gene: TRBV9; len: 15; abundance: .; CDR3aa: CASSVGAVSNQPQHF
v_gene: TRBV20-1; len: 11; abundance: .; CDR3aa: CSARQDTVHTF
v_gene: TRBV6-6; len: 14; abundance: .; CDR3aa: CASSYAGNDYGYTF
v_gene: TRBV6-5; len: 15; abundance: .; CDR3aa: CASSPSSGGVYGYTF
v_gene: TRBV6-5; len: 15; abundance: .; CDR3aa: CASSFQGWGTDTQYF
v_gene: TRBV30; len: 13; abundance: .; CDR3aa: CAWSKTRGTEAFF
v_gene: TRBV5-1; len: 15; abundance: .; CDR3aa: CASSVYPRANEKLFF
v_gene: TRBV25-1; len: 13; abundance: once; CDR3aa: CASNQQGLAGYTF
v_gene: TRBV2; len: 12; abundance: .; CDR3aa: CASIAARETQYF
v_gene: TRBV6-5; len: 13; abundance: few; CDR3aa: CASSYREYNEQFF
v_gene: TRBV7-2; len: 13; abundance: .; CDR3aa: CASSAGLLGEQYF
v_gene: TRBV5-6; len: 13; abundance: .; CDR3aa: CASSWGQGYEQYF
v_gene: TRBV6-1; len: 15; abundance: .; CDR3aa: CASSDLTGPNYGYTF
v_gene: TRBV7-3; len: 12; abundance: .; CDR3aa: CASSSNTDTQYF
v_gene: TRBV3-1/TRBV3-2; len: 15; abundance: .; CDR3aa: CASSQLPGQGIGYTF
v_gene: TRBV6-2/TRBV6-3; len: 17; abundance: .; CDR3aa: CASSYPLFKGLYNEQFF
v_gene: TRBV5-5; len: 15; abundance: .; CDR3aa: CASSLVPLAQETQYF
v_gene: TRBV23-1; len: 16; abundance: .; CDR3aa: CASSQSGGGLRNEQFF
v_gene: TRBV11-2; len: 20; abundance: .; CDR3aa: CASSLEGGRAPISSTDTQYF
v_gene: TRBV19; len: 13; abundance: once; CDR3aa: CASRAANTGELFF
v_gene: TRBV7-9; len: 14; abundance: .; CDR3aa: CASSRFSNTGELFF
v_gene: TRBV4-3; len: 17; abundance: .; CDR3aa: CASSRHPGTSNTGELFF
v_gene: TRBV11-2; len: 13; abundance: .; CDR3aa: CASSRDRANEQYF
v_gene: TRBV27; len: 15; abundance: .; CDR3aa: CASSSLWGQHRGYTF
v_gene: TRBV7-2; len: 15; abundance: once; CDR3aa: CASSFGTGFYSPLHF
v_gene: TRBV7-9; len: 14; abundance: .; CDR3aa: CASSFGTANYGYTF
v_gene: TRBV28; len: 14; abundance: .; CDR3aa: CASTIGGRGYGYTF
v_gene: TRBV5-4; len: 16; abundance: .; CDR3aa: CASSPRSSSGTNEQFF
v_gene: TRBV5-1; len: 16; abundance: .; CDR3aa: CASSFGSSTTNSPLHF
v_gene: TRBV6-1; len: 13; abundance: .; CDR3aa: CASKTGGNTEAFF
v_gene: TRBV12-5; len: 15; abundance: .; CDR3aa: CASGLPTGMGSPLHF
v_gene: TRBV30; len: 13; abundance: .; CDR3aa: CAWSVLRLPEAFF
v_gene: TRBV6-5; len: 15; abundance: .; CDR3aa: CASSPQGRPDYGYTF
v_gene: TRBV27; len: 15; abundance: .; CDR3aa: CASSWDGGFYNEQFF
v_gene: TRBV28; len: 14; abundance: .; CDR3aa: CASIPAGGPTEAFF
v_gene: TRBV19; len: 19; abundance: .; CDR3aa: CASSKLKNFGQGLAYEQYF
v_gene: TRBV6-1; len: 18; abundance: .; CDR3aa: CASSEALGQGGSNQPQHF
v_gene: TRBV7-2; len: 14; abundance: .; CDR3aa: CASSRGQVFEKLFF
v_gene: TRBV5-1; len: 15; abundance: .; CDR3aa: CASSLASRGNTEAFF